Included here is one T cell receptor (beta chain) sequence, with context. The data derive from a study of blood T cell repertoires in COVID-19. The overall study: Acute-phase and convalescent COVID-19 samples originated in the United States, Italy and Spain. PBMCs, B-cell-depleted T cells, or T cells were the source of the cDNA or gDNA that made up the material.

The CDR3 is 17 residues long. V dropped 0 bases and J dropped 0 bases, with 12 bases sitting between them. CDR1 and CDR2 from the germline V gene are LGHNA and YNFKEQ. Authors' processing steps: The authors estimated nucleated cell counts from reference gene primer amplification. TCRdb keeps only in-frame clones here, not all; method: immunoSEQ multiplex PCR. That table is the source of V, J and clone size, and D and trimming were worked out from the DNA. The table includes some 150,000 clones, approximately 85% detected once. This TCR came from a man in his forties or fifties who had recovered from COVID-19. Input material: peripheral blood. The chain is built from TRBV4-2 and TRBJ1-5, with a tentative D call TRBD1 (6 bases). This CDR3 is CASSQDRTEYSNQPQHF. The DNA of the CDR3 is TGTGCCAGCAGCCAAGATAGGACAGAGTATAGCAATCAGCCCCAGCATTTT.